These 18 T cell receptor beta chains were sequenced from one sample in a study of blood T cells in healthy people across ages. A second PCR of roughly 7 to 11 cycles used a sample-barcoded 5' primer and a J-beta primer mix. TCRdb called the 5' RACE reads again in MiXCR, with one record for every CDR3 protein. The data contain about 730,000 distinct CDR3 sequences, around 46% of them singletons. The material sequenced was blood. Receptor source: a woman aged 60-70 years in good health.

This clonotype was seen ten or more times. The chain joins TRBV16 to TRBJ2-1; the match to TRBD2 covers 8 bases. CDR1 and CDR2 (germline): KGHSY, FQNENV. The CDR3 runs 17 residues. V gave up 4 bases and J gave up 9 bases; unmatched junction bases: 17. DNA for the CDR3: TGTGCCAGCAGCCCTCAGTGGGGTCGAGCGGGAGAGATTGAGCAGTTCTTC. Translating it yields CASSPQWGRAGEIEQFF.

The CDR3: CASRASSVTGELFF. The CDR3 DNA reads TGTGCCAGCAGGGCTAGCTCCGTCACCGGGGAGCTGTTTTTT. The V call is TRBV12-3 or TRBV12-4, the J call TRBJ2-2, with D maybe TRBD2 (5 bases). This CDR3 has 14 residues. V shed 6 bases and J shed 4 bases, with 12 bases lying between them.

This clonotype occurred once. This chain links TRBV12-3 or TRBV12-4 with TRBJ1-1; no clear D. The CDR3 is 14 residues long. The ends were cut back, 3 bases at V and 0 bases at J, with 8 bases in the middle. CDR3 sequence (DNA): TGTGCCAGCAGTTTCCACCGGATGAACACTGAAGCTTTCTTT. It encodes CASSFHRMNTEAFF.

This chain connects TRBV28 to TRBJ2-7; unclear D gene. V lost 6 bases to trimming and J lost 9 bases, with 9 bases between them. The CDR3 consists of 10 residues. CDR1 is MDHEN and CDR2 is SYDVKM in the germline V gene. For the CDR3, the DNA is TGTGCCAGCAGCTCCCGGAGGCAGTACTTC. Translation: CASSSRRQYF.

The chain is built from TRBV6-1 and TRBJ1-4; the D is unclear. Trimming cost V 8 bases and J 2 bases, with 18 bases left between them. CDR1 and CDR2 from the germline V gene are MNHNS and SASEGT. The CDR3 spans 16 residues. The CDR3 loop reads CASSISMILTNEKLFF. The CDR3 DNA follows: TGTGCCAGCTCGATTTCCATGATACTCACTAATGAAAAACTGTTTTTT.

The rearrangement links TRBV6-2 or TRBV6-3 to TRBJ1-1; D possibly corresponds to TRBD1 (5 bases). The CDR3 runs to 15 residues. Germline V lookup: CDR1 MNHEY, CDR2 SVGEGT. V lost 7 bases and J lost 5, with 20 bases in between. The CDR3 protein is CASTTPGRGSTEAFF. CDR3 bases: TGTGCCAGCACCACACCGGGACGGGGAAGTACTGAAGCTTTCTTT.

The chain has TRBV4-2 and TRBJ2-7; D is possibly TRBD2 (6 bases). From germline, CDR1 is LGHNA and CDR2 YNFKEQ. The V end lost 4 bases, the J end lost 7 bases, and 14 bases lay between the germline ends. The CDR3 covers 13 residues. CDR3 coding DNA: TGTGCCAGCAGCCTTCGTCCGGGGGATGAGCAGTACTTC. Protein: CASSLRPGDEQYF.

The V call is TRBV20-1, the J call TRBJ2-4; 7 bases agree with TRBD1. Trimming cost V 0 bases and J 0 bases; bases outside gene matches: 8. The CDR3 extends over 17 amino acids. CDR1 and CDR2 (germline): DFQATT, SNEGSKA (reference sequence). CDR3: CSARDNRDSLAKNIQYF. CDR3 bases: TGCAGTGCTAGAGATAATAGGGACAGCCTAGCCAAAAACATTCAGTACTTC.

The chain couples TRBV24-1 to TRBJ2-1; TRBD2 matches at 7 bases. The CDR3 is made up of 16 amino acids. Trimming removed 4 bases from V and 5 bases from J; junction bases left unmatched: 10. Germline CDR1 is KGHDR and CDR2 is SFDVKD. CDR3 DNA sequence: TGTGCCACCAGTGACACCCGGGACTACACGAACAATGAGCAGTTCTTC. It is translated as CATSDTRDYTNNEQFF.

The V gene is TRBV12-3 or TRBV12-4, the J gene TRBJ2-7; maybe TRBD2 (7 bases). V was shortened by 6 bases and J by 3 bases, with 18 bases between the two germline ends. This CDR3 contains 15 residues. CDR3 DNA: TGTGCCAGCAGGCCCCCTGGCGGGGGACACTACGAGCAGTACTTC. Encoded protein: CASRPPGGGHYEQYF.

V gene TRBV18 combines with J gene TRBJ2-3, with a weak D call TRBD2 (5 bases). The V gene's germline CDR1 is KGHSH and CDR2 LQKENI. Trimming took off 0 bases at V and 6 bases at J, with 16 bases between the two ends. This CDR3 region has 16 residues. The CDR3 spells CASSPPQRLQGDTQYF. As DNA, the CDR3 is TGTGCCAGCTCACCACCCCAGCGGCTTCAAGGGGATACGCAGTATTTT.

The genes are TRBV5-6 and TRBJ2-1, with 9 bases fitting TRBD2. Germline V gene sequence: CDR1 SGHDT, CDR2 YYEEEE. V shed 3 bases, J shed 9 bases, and the junction held 7 bases outside the gene matches. There are 14 residues in the CDR3. CDR3 DNA sequence: TGTGCCAGCAGCTATAGCGGGAGTTTAAGTGAGCAGTTCTTC. Encoded protein: CASSYSGSLSEQFF.

Details on this clonotype: The conserved phenylalanine or tryptophan normally closing the CDR3 is absent here, so this likely arose from a read error. The chain has TRBV12-3 or TRBV12-4 and TRBJ2-4, with 8 bases matching TRBD1. The junction had 13 bases not matched to a gene; V was cut back by 6 bases and J by 6 bases. The CDR3 runs 16 residues. The CDR3 region has the DNA TGTGCCAGCAGCCCCCCGACAGGGGCTGGTTTAAACATTCAGTACCTC. This gives the protein CASSPPTGAGLNIQYL.

The gene calls are TRBV14 and TRBJ1-5; 7 nucleotides align to TRBD1. The CDR3 is 19 residues long. With 0 bases clipped from V and 4 bases from J, the junction kept 15 bases outside the gene matches. CDR1 is SGHDN and CDR2 is FVKESK in the germline V gene. The CDR3 is CASSQDPRGQVEVNQPQHF. As DNA, the CDR3 is TGTGCCAGCAGCCAAGATCCCCGCGGACAGGTGGAGGTTAATCAGCCCCAGCATTTT.

This clonotype showed up just a few times. The chain employs TRBV20-1 and TRBJ2-7, with D possibly matching TRBD2 (7 bases). V dropped 5 bases and J dropped 2 bases, with 13 bases sitting between them. CDR3 size: 13 residues. In germline, CDR1 is DFQATT, CDR2 SNEGSKA (reference sequence). The DNA for the CDR3 is TGCAGTGCTGGGGGGGGCCGAACCTACGAGCAGTACTTC. This codes for CSAGGGRTYEQYF.

The V gene is TRBV20-1, the J gene TRBJ2-3; TRBD1 matches at 9 bases. In germline, CDR1 is DFQATT, CDR2 SNEGSKA (reference sequence). The CDR3 has 14 residues. V shed 2 bases, J shed 3 bases, and the junction held 3 bases outside the gene matches. As DNA, the CDR3 is TGCAGTGCTAGATCCGGGACAGGGACAGATACGCAGTATTTT. It specifies CSARSGTGTDTQYF.

The chain employs TRBV29-1 and TRBJ2-1; D perhaps matches TRBD1 (8 bases). Germline CDR1 is SQVTM and CDR2 is ANQGSEA. Between the trimmed V and J ends, which lost 4 bases and 0 bases, there was a span of 16 bases. CDR3 length: 16 amino acids. Here the CDR3 DNA reads TGCAGCGTTGTAACAGGGGGGGACAGCTCCTACAATGAGCAGTTCTTC. It is translated as CSVVTGGDSSYNEQFF.

This clonotype occurred a few times. The chain couples TRBV4-1 to TRBJ1-6, with a possible D match to TRBD1 (6 bases). The CDR3 length is 18 residues. Germline assignment: CDR1 MGHRA and CDR2 YSYEKL. The V end was cut by 3 bases, the J end by 10 bases, with 25 bases between. This CDR3 is CASSHKRGERGRGSPLHF. As DNA, the CDR3 is TGCGCCAGCAGCCACAAAAGGGGGGAAAGAGGAAGAGGCTCACCCCTCCACTTT.